Listed here are 21 T cell receptor beta chains from one sample, sequenced in a study of T cells in women clearing cervical HPV infection. Sequencing used immunoSEQ multiplex PCR; TCRdb keeps in-frame clones, though not all of them. Across roughly 35,000 clones, the top ten clones capture less than 2% of the sample. Sequencing was done on a sample of blood buffy coat. Receptors were obtained from a woman between 18 and 69 years old with a cervical HPV16 infection that either progressed to CIN3+ or cleared (not recorded which).

A note on this clone: Read data end 3 residues before the CDR3 end; the end is taken from the germline J gene. The rearrangement joins TRBV20-1 to TRBJ2-2, with 10 bases fitting TRBD2. Germline V gene lookup returns CDR1 DFQATT and CDR2 SNEGSKA (reference sequence). After removal of 0 bases from V and 2 bases from J, the junction contained 6 bases not matched to a gene. The CDR3 is 17 amino acids. The CDR3 protein is CSARDPSGGLNTGELFF. The DNA read from the CDR3 is TGCAGTGCTAGAGATCCTAGCGGGGGCCTTAACACCGGGGAG.

Concerning this clone: The read ends 3 residues shy of where the CDR3 ends; the end is completed using the germline J gene. The chain is built from TRBV2 and TRBJ1-4; 8 bases agree with TRBD1. The CDR3 runs 14 residues. CDR1 SNHLY and CDR2 FYNNEI come from the germline V gene. With 4 bases clipped from V and 7 bases from J, the junction kept 5 bases outside the gene matches. The DNA read from the CDR3 is TGTGCCAGCAGTGCCGCAGGGGGCTTTGAAAAA. This encodes CASSAAGGFEK. The complete CDR3 protein is CASSAAGGFEKLFF.

Details on this clone: The read gets to within 3 residues of the CDR3 end, and the germline J gene fills in the rest. J is TRBJ2-3 and V is TRBV6-2 or TRBV6-3, with no clear D. The CDR3 extends over 13 amino acids. Trimming removed 2 bases at V and 4 bases at J, with 7 bases between. Germline values: CDR1 MNHEY, CDR2 SVGEGT. CDR3 DNA, as far as it was read: TGTGCCAGCAGTTACGGCGGCTCAGATACG. It specifies CASSYGGSDT. The full-length CDR3 reads as CASSYGGSDTQYF.

Points on this clone: From the germline J gene comes the end of the CDR3, since the read stops 3 residues before it. The J gene is TRBJ1-5, the V gene TRBV18; TRBD1 matches at 9 bases. Unmatched junction bases numbered 5, after V lost 3 bases and J lost 8 bases. Germline V lookup: CDR1 KGHSH, CDR2 LQKENI. The CDR3 extends over 14 amino acids. CDR3 in amino acids: CASSPTGGGEPQHF. The DNA read from the CDR3 is TGTGCCAGCTCACCGACAGGGGGTGGCGAGCCC.

Notes on this clone: The sequenced fragment ends 3 residues before the CDR3 boundary, so the rest is inferred from the germline J gene. This chain uses TRBV18 with TRBJ2-3, with D perhaps matching TRBD1 or TRBD2 (5 bases each). This CDR3 region has 14 residues. Germline CDR1 and CDR2: KGHSH and LQKENI. The sequenced CDR3 bases are TGTGCCAGCTCACCGAGGGGAAACCAAGAGACG. This sequence encodes CASSPRGNQET. The full CDR3 is CASSPRGNQETQYF.

With respect to this clone: Read sequence stops 3 residues before the CDR3 end, and the germline J gene provides the missing end. The chain links TRBV6-2 or TRBV6-3 to TRBJ2-2; 10 bases agree with TRBD2. The CDR3 consists of 15 residues. Germline trimming cut 4 bases from V and 5 bases from J; bases unmatched to any gene: 4. Germline CDR1 is MNHEY and CDR2 is SVGEGT. The CDR3 sequence is CASSLASGGTGELFF. The CDR3 DNA, read in part, is TGTGCCAGCAGTTTGGCTAGCGGGGGAACCGGGGAG.

Regarding this clone: The read ends 3 residues before the CDR3 terminus; that terminus is restored from the germline J gene. Additional DNA sequences in this sample encode the identical CDR3. The genes are TRBV7-2 and TRBJ2-2; TRBD1 matches at 7 bases. Trimming cost V 1 base and J 7 bases; bases outside gene matches: 6. The CDR3 is 15 amino acids. Looked up from germline, CDR1 is SGHTA and CDR2 is FQGNSA. CDR3 DNA (partial): TGTGCCAGCAGCTTAGTTAAGGGGGCGTTCGGGGAG. As protein: CASSLVKGAFGE. The whole CDR3 is CASSLVKGAFGELFF.

About this clone itself: Read data end 3 residues before the CDR3 end; the end is taken from the germline J gene. The chain employs TRBV28 and TRBJ2-7; perhaps TRBD1 as D (5 bases). The V and J ends lost 2 bases and 1 base respectively, with 12 bases between them. CDR1 and CDR2 (germline): MDHEN, SYDVKM. The length of the CDR3 is 15 residues. CDR3 protein: CASSLPGQGSYEQYF. The covered CDR3 bases are TGTGCCAGCAGTTTACCGGGTCAGGGATCCTACGAG.

As concerns this clone: Its ends do not fully match the called genes, so a read error is possible. The read ends 3 residues shy of where the CDR3 ends; the end is completed using the germline J gene. Other nucleotide sequences in the sample specify the same CDR3. The rearrangement uses TRBV2 and TRBJ1-3; TRBD1 matches at 7 bases. Germline values: CDR1 SNHLY, CDR2 FYNNEI. The CDR3 consists of 16 residues. Partial CDR3 DNA: TGTGCCAGCGAAATTGGGGGGACAGTCTCTGGAAACACG. It yields the protein CASEIGGTVSGNT. The entire CDR3 is CASEIGGTVSGNTIYF. Filled out from reference TRBV2 and TRBJ1-3, the complete variable domain reads EPEVTQTPSHQVTQMGQEVILRCVPISNHLYFYWYRQILGQKVEFLVSFYNNEISEKSEIFDDQFSVERPDGSNFTLKIRSTKLEDSAMYFCASEIGGTVSGNTIYFGEGSWLTVV.

As regards this clone: The CDR3 is cut off 3 residues early in the read; its end comes from the germline J gene. This rearrangement joins TRBV20-1 to TRBJ2-1; 7 nucleotides match TRBD2. CDR1 is DFQATT, CDR2 SNEGSKA, per germline (reference sequence). CDR3 size: 16 residues. V dropped 3 bases and J dropped 4; count of bases not matched to a gene: 12. Here the CDR3 reads CSASGASGATYNEQFF. CDR3 bases read: TGCAGTGCTAGCGGGGCCAGCGGGGCCACTTACAATGAG.

On this clone: The sequenced fragment ends 3 residues before the CDR3 boundary, so the rest is inferred from the germline J gene. V and J are TRBV6-2 or TRBV6-3 and TRBJ2-3; D is unclear. The V end was cut by 1 base, the J end by 6 bases, with 8 bases between. The CDR3 runs to 13 residues. CDR1 is MNHEY and CDR2 is SVGEGT in the germline V gene. The CDR3 DNA, read in part, is TGTGCCAGCAGTTACTTCCTCGGGGATACG. This codes for CASSYFLGDT. The CDR3, in full, reads CASSYFLGDTQYF.

Comments on this clone: The read gets to within 3 residues of the CDR3 end, and the germline J gene fills in the rest. The chain joins TRBV7-8 to TRBJ2-5, with D possibly TRBD2 on 6 matching bases. There are 15 residues in the CDR3. V dropped 5 bases and J dropped 5 bases, with 18 bases sitting between them. Germline V lookup: CDR1 SGHVS, CDR2 FQNEAQ. Here the CDR3 reads CASSPPGKGGETQYF. Partial CDR3 DNA: TGTGCCAGCAGCCCGCCGGGGAAAGGAGGGGAGACC. The full variable domain, in which reference TRBV7-8 and TRBJ2-5 provide the parts outside the CDR3, is GAGVSQSPRYKVAKRGQDVALRCDPISGHVSLFWYQQALGQGPEFLTYFQNEAQLDKSGLPSDRFFAERPEGSVSTLKIQRTQQEDSAVYLCASSPPGKGGETQYFGPGTRLLVL.

Concerning this clone: The sequenced fragment ends 3 residues before the CDR3 boundary, so the rest is inferred from the germline J gene. The chain combines TRBV4-2 with TRBJ2-3; maybe TRBD2 (6 bases). Looked up from germline, CDR1 is LGHNA and CDR2 is YNFKEQ. The V end was cut by 4 bases, the J end by 0 bases, with 20 bases between. This CDR3 spans 18 amino acids. Here the CDR3 reads CASSPIGGARISTDTQYF. CDR3 DNA (partial): TGTGCCAGCAGCCCAATTGGAGGGGCACGCATTAGCACAGATACG.

As to this clone: Coverage ceases 3 residues before the CDR3 finishes, and the germline J gene fills in the end. The genes are TRBV20-1 and TRBJ1-1; tentative D call: TRBD1 (5 bases). The V and J ends lost 4 bases and 1 base respectively, with 13 bases between them. This CDR3 has 14 amino acids. Per the germline V gene, CDR1 is DFQATT and CDR2 is SNEGSKA (reference sequence). CDR3 in amino acids: CSATSTAANTEAFF. The CDR3 bases that were read are TGCAGTGCTACTTCGACAGCCGCGAACACTGAA.

Worth noting for this clone: The read terminates 3 residues ahead of where the CDR3 ends, so the germline J gene completes it. This chain uses TRBV5-1 with TRBJ2-1, with 8 bases identical to TRBD2. Trimming removed 0 bases from V and 9 bases from J; junction bases left unmatched: 5. The CDR3 is made up of 14 amino acids. The germline gives CDR1 SGHRS, CDR2 YFSETQ. The CDR3 loop reads CASSLGGGQREQFF. CDR3 DNA, as far as it was read: TGCGCCAGCAGCTTGGGCGGGGGGCAGCGTGAG. Variable domain in full (rest from reference TRBV5-1 and TRBJ2-1): KAGVTQTPRYLIKTRGQQVTLSCSPISGHRSVSWYQQTPGQGLQFLFEYFSETQRNKGNFPGRFSGRQFSNSRSEMNVSTLELGDSALYLCASSLGGGQREQFFGPGTRLTVL.

The DNA read from the CDR3 is TGTGCCAGCAGTTTAATATGGCCGGGTACCTACGAG. This gives the protein CASSLIWPGTYE. The entire CDR3 is CASSLIWPGTYEQYF. The chain employs TRBV12-3 or TRBV12-4 and TRBJ2-7; D uncertain. The CDR3 goes on 3 residues after the read ends, and that part is filled in from the germline J gene. The CDR3 length is 15 residues. V dropped 2 bases and J dropped 2 bases, with 13 bases sitting between them.

Notes on this clone: Read coverage stops 3 residues before the CDR3 terminus; the germline J gene supplies the remainder. The rearrangement joins TRBV7-9 to TRBJ2-3, with 11 bases that match TRBD1. Germline V gives CDR1 SEHNR, CDR2 FQNEAQ (reference sequence). The CDR3 runs to 15 residues. The part of the CDR3 DNA that was read is TGTGCCAGCAGCACGGACAGGGGGCGCCAAGAGACG. Its translation: CASSTDRGRQET. The full CDR3 protein reads CASSTDRGRQETQYF.

On this clone: From the germline J gene comes the end of the CDR3, since the read stops 3 residues before it. The V and J genes are TRBV20-1 and TRBJ2-7; D unresolved. The length of the CDR3 is 13 residues. The V gene's germline CDR1 is DFQATT and CDR2 SNEGSKA (reference sequence). The ends were cut back, 0 bases at V and 3 bases at J, with 9 bases in the middle. The DNA read from the CDR3 is TGCAGTGCTAGAGAGGTAGACAACTACGAG. It is translated as CSAREVDNYE. The entire CDR3 is CSAREVDNYEQYF.

A note on this clone: The read terminates 3 residues ahead of where the CDR3 ends, so the germline J gene completes it. This chain links TRBV9 with TRBJ1-6; TRBD1 matches 7 bases. Germline assignment: CDR1 SGDLS and CDR2 YYNGEE. The V segment lost 4 bases and the J segment 5 bases; nucleotides outside the gene matches: 12. The CDR3 totals 17 residues. CDR3 DNA (partial): TGTGCCAGCAGCCCCCAACCAGGGGGGAACAATAATTCACCC. Protein sequence: CASSPQPGGNNNSP. In full, the CDR3 reads CASSPQPGGNNNSPLHF.

The sequenced CDR3 bases are TGTGCCAGCAGTGTGAAGGTCTGGGGCAACTACGAG. Translating it yields CASSVKVWGNYE. The full CDR3 reads CASSVKVWGNYEQYF. The chain has TRBV6-4 and TRBJ2-7; weak D call: TRBD1 (5 bases). The read is 3 residues too short to cover the CDR3 end, so that end is filled in from the germline J gene. The germline V and J ends were trimmed by 4 bases and 3 bases, with 16 bases remaining between them. In germline, CDR1 is MRHNA, CDR2 SNTAGT. CDR3 length equals 15 residues.

Worth noting for this clone: The read ends 3 residues shy of where the CDR3 ends; the end is completed using the germline J gene. The chain carries TRBV7-9 and TRBJ2-5, with D possibly TRBD1 on 5 matching bases. This CDR3 has 14 amino acids. V was trimmed by 5 bases and J by 3 bases, leaving 13 bases between them. The germline V gene has CDR1 SEHNR and CDR2 FQNEAQ (reference sequence). This CDR3 reads CASSHAGREETQYF. The sequenced part of the CDR3 DNA is TGTGCCAGCAGCCACGCAGGCAGGGAAGAGACC.